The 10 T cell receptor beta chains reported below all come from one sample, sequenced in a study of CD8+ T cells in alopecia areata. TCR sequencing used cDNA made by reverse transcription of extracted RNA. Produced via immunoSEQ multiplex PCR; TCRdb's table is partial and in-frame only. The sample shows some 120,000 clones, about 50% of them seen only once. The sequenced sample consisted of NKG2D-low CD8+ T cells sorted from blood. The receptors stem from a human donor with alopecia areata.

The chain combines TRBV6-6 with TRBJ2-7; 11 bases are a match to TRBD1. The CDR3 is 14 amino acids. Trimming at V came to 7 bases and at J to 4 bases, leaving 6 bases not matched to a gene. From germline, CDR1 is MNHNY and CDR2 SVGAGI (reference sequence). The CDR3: CASIDGTGGYEQYF. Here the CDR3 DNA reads TGTGCCAGCATCGACGGGACAGGGGGTTACGAGCAGTACTTC.

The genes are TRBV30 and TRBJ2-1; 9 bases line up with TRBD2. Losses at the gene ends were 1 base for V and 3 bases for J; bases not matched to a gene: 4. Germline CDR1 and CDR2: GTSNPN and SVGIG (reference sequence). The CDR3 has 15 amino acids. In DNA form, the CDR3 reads TGTGCCTGGAGTGAAGGCGGGAGGGACTACAATGAGCAGTTCTTC. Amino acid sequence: CAWSEGGRDYNEQFF.

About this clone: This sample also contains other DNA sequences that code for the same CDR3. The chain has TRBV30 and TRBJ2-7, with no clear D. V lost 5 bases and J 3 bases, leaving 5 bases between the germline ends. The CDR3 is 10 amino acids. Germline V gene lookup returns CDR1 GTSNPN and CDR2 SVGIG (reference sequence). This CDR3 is CAWGVYEQYF. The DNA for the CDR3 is TGTGCCTGGGGGGTCTACGAGCAGTACTTC.

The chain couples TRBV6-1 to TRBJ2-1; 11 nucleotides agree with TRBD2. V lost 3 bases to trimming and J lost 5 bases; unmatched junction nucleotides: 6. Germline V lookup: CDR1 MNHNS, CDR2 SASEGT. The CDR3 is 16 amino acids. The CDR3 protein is CASSDKGTSGDNEQFF. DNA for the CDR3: TGTGCCAGCAGTGACAAGGGGACTAGCGGTGACAATGAGCAGTTCTTC.

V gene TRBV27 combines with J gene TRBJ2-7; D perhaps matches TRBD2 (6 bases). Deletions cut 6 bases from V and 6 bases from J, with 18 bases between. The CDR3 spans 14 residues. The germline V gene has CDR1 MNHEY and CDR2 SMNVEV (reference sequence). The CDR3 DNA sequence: TGTGCCAGCAGCTTCTTCGGGGGAGGCCCCGAGCAGTACTTC. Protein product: CASSFFGGGPEQYF.

The CDR3 sequence: CASSHRDSYYEQYF. CDR3 nucleotide sequence: TGTGCCAGCAGTCACCGGGACAGCTACTACGAGCAGTACTTC. The chain links TRBV27 to TRBJ2-7; 7 nucleotides agree with TRBD1. The CDR3 contains 14 residues. Germline V lookup: CDR1 MNHEY, CDR2 SMNVEV (reference sequence). Trimming at V came to 5 bases and at J to 3 bases, leaving 7 bases not matched to a gene.

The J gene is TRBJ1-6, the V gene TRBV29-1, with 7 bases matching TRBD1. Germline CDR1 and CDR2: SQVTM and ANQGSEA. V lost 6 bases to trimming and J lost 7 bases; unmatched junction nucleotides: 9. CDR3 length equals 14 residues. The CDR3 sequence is CSVETGEANSPLHF. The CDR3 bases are TGCAGCGTGGAAACAGGGGAGGCCAATTCACCCCTCCACTTT.

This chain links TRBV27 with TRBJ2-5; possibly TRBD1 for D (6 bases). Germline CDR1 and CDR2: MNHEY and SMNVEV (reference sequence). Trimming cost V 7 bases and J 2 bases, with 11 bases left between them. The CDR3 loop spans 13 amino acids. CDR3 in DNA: TGTGCCAGCACCACGGGACAACAAGAGACCCAGTACTTC. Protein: CASTTGQQETQYF.

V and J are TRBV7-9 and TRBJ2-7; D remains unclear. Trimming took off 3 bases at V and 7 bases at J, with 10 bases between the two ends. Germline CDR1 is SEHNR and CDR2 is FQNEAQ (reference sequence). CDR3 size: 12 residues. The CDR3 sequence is CASSFWPWEQYF. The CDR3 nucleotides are TGTGCCAGCAGCTTTTGGCCTTGGGAGCAGTACTTC.

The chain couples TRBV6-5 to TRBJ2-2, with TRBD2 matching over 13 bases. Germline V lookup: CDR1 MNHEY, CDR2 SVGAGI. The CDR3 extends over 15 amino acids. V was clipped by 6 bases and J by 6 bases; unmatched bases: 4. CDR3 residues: CASRGLAGASGELFF. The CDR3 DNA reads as TGTGCCAGCAGAGGACTAGCGGGAGCTTCCGGGGAGCTGTTTTTT.